This T cell receptor beta chain emerged from a study of preoperative IRX-2 immunotherapy in early breast cancer (dated by TCRdb to the late 2010s). CDR1 and CDR2 were assigned from the germline V gene as SGHTA and FQGNSA. Trimming removed 2 bases from V and 0 bases from J, leaving 5 bases between the germline ends. Taken from cysteine to phenylalanine, the CDR3 has 14 residues. The CDR3 DNA has 42 bases and is translated from base 1. Note on this clone: The clone's antigen remains unknown. Base qualities are missing; no much larger clone stands one base away.

Library preparation employed the immunoSEQ multiplex PCR assay. TCRdb took over this immuneACCESS table, retaining in-frame rearrangements with V and J assigned. Such tables are incomplete; in checked studies, under half of the missing clones stem from an unresolved V gene, and the remainder is unexplained. The sample profile shows about 43,000 clones; about 95% of them were found once. The top ten hold more than 1.5% of the sample. Sample treatment or condition, as interpreted from the label and publication: preoperative locoregional IRX-2 cytokine immunotherapy. The samples were obtained from a phase Ib study in which preoperative, locoregional IRX-2 cytokine immunotherapy intended to prime immune responses was tested. Before surgery, IRX-2 was given to the donors, who were patients with early-stage breast cancer.

The TCR originated in a human donor with breast cancer. The rearranged chain carries TRBV7-2 and TRBJ2-4, with no D gene named confidently. The sequencing used tumor tissue, collected after IRX-2 immunotherapy. The nucleotide sequence is given as TGTGCCAGCAGCTTAAGCTTAGCCAAAAACATTCAGTACTTC. Protein translation: CASSLSLAKNIQYF.